What follows are 30 T cell receptor beta chains derived from one specimen sequenced in a study of shared clonotypes between healthy human individuals. The repertoire was sequenced with immunoSEQ multiplex PCR; TCRdb's copy has only in-frame clones and lacks some. Here the sample spans roughly 650,000 clones, less than 98% being singletons. The sequenced sample consisted of naive CD4+ T cells sorted from blood. As for subset: CD45RA+ positively selected. The receptors derive from a woman in her twenties or thirties in good health.

The chain joins TRBV19 to TRBJ1-5; D perhaps matches TRBD1 (6 bases). With 4 bases removed from V and 8 bases from J, the gap between germline ends came to 18 bases. Germline V lookup: CDR1 LNHDA, CDR2 SQIVND (reference sequence). There are 15 residues in the CDR3. The CDR3 coding sequence is TGTGCCAGTAGTAGGGACAACAGGAATTGGGAGCCCCAGCATTTT. It yields the protein CASSRDNRNWEPQHF.

In this sample, this clone turned up once. At the DNA level, this CDR3 is encoded by other sequences in the same sample as well. This chain joins TRBV28 and TRBJ1-1; D perhaps matches TRBD1 (6 bases). With 6 bases removed from V and 1 base from J, the gap between germline ends came to 12 bases. CDR1 is MDHEN, CDR2 SYDVKM, per germline. The CDR3 loop spans 14 amino acids. The CDR3 DNA follows: TGTGCCAGCAGCCCGGGGGGGGCGAACACTGAAGCTTTCTTT. This encodes CASSPGGANTEAFF.

This sequence joins TRBV6-6 and TRBJ2-3, with 7 bases that match TRBD1. The V gene end was trimmed by 0 bases and the J gene end by 0 bases; junction bases not matched to a gene: 3. This CDR3 spans 16 amino acids. The germline V gene encodes CDR1 MNHNY and CDR2 SVGAGI (reference sequence). The CDR3 here is CASSYSRQGSTDTQYF. The CDR3 nucleotides read TGTGCCAGCAGTTACTCGAGACAGGGCAGCACAGATACGCAGTATTTT.

V is TRBV6-1 and J is TRBJ2-6, with 7 positions matching TRBD1. V shed 6 bases, J shed 0 bases, and the junction held 2 bases outside the gene matches. CDR1 and CDR2 from the germline V gene are MNHNS and SASEGT. The CDR3 totals 15 residues. CDR3 protein: CASSGTDSGANVLTF. DNA for the CDR3: TGTGCCAGCAGCGGGACAGACTCTGGGGCCAACGTCCTGACTTTC.

The chain is built from TRBV11-2 and TRBJ2-7; 10 bases fit TRBD1. The germline V gene has CDR1 SGHAT and CDR2 FQNNGV. This CDR3 spans 14 amino acids. Trimming removed 4 bases from V and 6 bases from J; junction bases left unmatched: 6. The CDR3 loop is CASSYGTGAREQYF. The DNA of the CDR3 is TGTGCCAGCAGCTACGGGACAGGGGCTCGCGAGCAGTACTTC.

The V call is TRBV30, the J call TRBJ1-6; 7 nucleotides align to TRBD1. Germline V CDR1 and CDR2: GTSNPN, SVGIG (reference sequence). The junction had 4 bases not matched to a gene; V was cut back by 5 bases and J by 3 bases. This CDR3 contains 14 residues. The CDR3 spells CAWAGDSYNSPLHF. The DNA for the CDR3 is TGTGCCTGGGCTGGGGACAGCTATAATTCACCCCTCCACTTT. Drawing the rest from reference TRBV30 and TRBJ1-6, the complete variable domain is SQTIHQWPATLVQPVGSPLSLECTVEGTSNPNLYWYRQAAGRGLQLLFYSVGIGQISSEVPQNLSASRPQDRQFILSSKKLLLSDSGFYLCAWAGDSYNSPLHFGNGTRLTVT.

This chain connects TRBV18 to TRBJ1-5; no firm D call. The CDR3 sequence is 14 residues long. Looked up from germline, CDR1 is KGHSH and CDR2 is LQKENI. Trimming took off 5 bases at V and 7 bases at J, with 15 bases between the two ends. The CDR3 region has the DNA TGTGCCAGCTCAGAGGGCCCACCTCCCCAGCCCCAGCATTTT. Protein sequence: CASSEGPPPQPQHF.

This clone was recorded once. This chain connects TRBV7-8 to TRBJ1-5; D call uncertain. The germline CDR1 and CDR2 sequences are SGHVS and FQNEAQ. Trimming cost V 3 bases and J 0 bases, with 12 bases left between them. CDR3 length: 16 amino acids. The CDR3 DNA sequence: TGTGCCAGCAGCTTCCAACACCGGGGTAGCAATCAGCCCCAGCATTTT. It yields the protein CASSFQHRGSNQPQHF.

The count of this clone is one. The V gene is TRBV2, the J gene TRBJ1-4; the D gene is possibly TRBD1 (5 bases). The germline V gene encodes CDR1 SNHLY and CDR2 FYNNEI. The CDR3 loop spans 14 amino acids. V was trimmed by 4 bases and J by 10 bases, leaving 16 bases between them. CDR3 loop: CASSAPDPGGKLFF. CDR3 nucleotide sequence: TGTGCCAGCAGTGCCCCAGACCCGGGGGGAAAACTGTTTTTT.

The chain has TRBV6-5 and TRBJ1-2; 9 bases agree with TRBD1. Germline V gene data show CDR1 as MNHEY and CDR2 as SVGAGI. Losses at the gene ends were 7 bases for V and 6 bases for J; bases not matched to a gene: 6. The CDR3 spans 13 residues. CDR3 region: CASTRTGENGYTF. The CDR3, as DNA: TGTGCCAGCACCAGGACAGGGGAAAATGGCTACACCTTC.

The chain combines TRBV27 with TRBJ1-2; 7 nucleotides align to TRBD1. V lost 8 bases, J lost 0 bases, and 9 bases stayed unmatched. The CDR3 is made up of 15 amino acids. CDR1 is MNHEY, CDR2 SMNVEV, per germline (reference sequence). The CDR3 DNA sequence: TGTGCCAGCGCCGACAGGGATCGGGCTAACTATGGCTACACCTTC. Residues: CASADRDRANYGYTF.

This clone was detected a few times. Other DNA sequences in the sample encode the same CDR3. V usage is TRBV5-4 and J usage is TRBJ2-3; D gene uncertain. V was cut by 7 bases and J by 4 bases, with 7 bases left in between. Germline V lookup: CDR1 SGHNT, CDR2 YYREEE (reference sequence). The CDR3 spans 11 residues. The CDR3 DNA sequence: TGTGCCAGCTCTAGGGCAGATACGCAGTATTTT. Translation gives CASSRADTQYF.

The rearrangement uses TRBV7-2 and TRBJ2-2; 10 bases line up with TRBD2. The CDR3 loop spans 17 amino acids. The V segment lost 5 bases and the J segment 2 bases; nucleotides outside the gene matches: 8. The V gene's germline CDR1 is SGHTA and CDR2 FQGNSA. The CDR3 nucleotides are TGTGCCAGCAGCCCCCGGACTAGCGGCACTAACACCGGGGAGCTGTTTTTT. This encodes CASSPRTSGTNTGELFF.

Only one count was recorded for this clone. The rearrangement links TRBV6-4 to TRBJ2-1; D remains unclear. V was trimmed by 2 bases and J by 7 bases, leaving 9 bases between them. CDR1 and CDR2 (germline): MRHNA, SNTAGT. The CDR3 has 13 residues. The CDR3 DNA reads as TGTGCCAGCAGTGACATGATGGGTAATGAGCAGTTCTTC. It specifies CASSDMMGNEQFF.

This chain connects TRBV28 to TRBJ1-6; D ambiguous. The ends were cut back, 5 bases at V and 4 bases at J, with 6 bases in the middle. The germline gives CDR1 MDHEN, CDR2 SYDVKM. The CDR3 is 13 amino acids. CDR3 sequence reads: CASSPVYNSPLHF. The CDR3, as DNA: TGTGCCAGCAGTCCAGTTTATAATTCACCCCTCCACTTT.

The chain employs TRBV5-5 and TRBJ2-7; 9 bases fit TRBD2. The CDR3 sequence is 16 residues long. V dropped 6 bases and J dropped 3; count of bases not matched to a gene: 13. Looked up from germline, CDR1 is SGHKS and CDR2 is YYEKEE (reference sequence). This CDR3 reads CASNLARGGKDYEQYF. CDR3 in DNA: TGTGCCAGCAATCTTGCGCGGGGGGGCAAGGACTACGAGCAGTACTTC. The full variable domain, rest sourced from reference TRBV5-5 and TRBJ2-7, is DAGVTQSPTHLIKTRGQQVTLRCSPISGHKSVSWYQQVLGQGPQFIFQYYEKEERGRGNFPDRFSARQFPNYSSELNVNALLLGDSALYLCASNLARGGKDYEQYFGPGTRLTVT.

The V and J genes are TRBV4-2 and TRBJ2-1; no reliable D call. The CDR3 sequence is 16 residues long. Trimming cost V 0 bases and J 3 bases, with 12 bases left between them. Germline CDR1 LGHNA, CDR2 YNFKEQ. CDR3 amino acids: CASSQDLTRSYNEQFF. The CDR3 nucleotides read TGTGCCAGCAGCCAAGATCTTACGCGGAGCTACAATGAGCAGTTCTTC.

The table lists this clone with a count of one. The chain joins TRBV19 to TRBJ2-1; D ambiguous. Germline V gene data show CDR1 as LNHDA and CDR2 as SQIVND (reference sequence). V was cut by 3 bases and J by 9 bases, with 15 bases left in between. The CDR3 length is 14 residues. Written as DNA, the CDR3 is TGTGCCAGTAGTATCTACGGGTTTTTGAGTGAGCAGTTCTTC. Its protein is CASSIYGFLSEQFF.

This rearrangement joins TRBV2 to TRBJ2-1, with 11 bases lining up with TRBD2. Germline CDR1 SNHLY, CDR2 FYNNEI. With V trimmed by 11 bases and J by 5 bases, 5 bases remained unmatched. This CDR3 spans 13 amino acids. Here the CDR3 reads CAGKTSGNNEQFF. In DNA, the CDR3 is TGTGCCGGGAAGACTAGCGGGAACAATGAGCAGTTCTTC.

This sequence joins TRBV9 and TRBJ2-5, with 8 bases fitting TRBD1. This CDR3 is 19 amino acids long. Trimming cost V 4 bases and J 5 bases; bases outside gene matches: 22. Germline-derived CDR1 and CDR2 are SGDLS and YYNGEE. CDR3 nucleotides: TGTGCCAGCAGCCCCACCATGGGACAGGCGGTGTGGCGGGGTGAGACCCAGTACTTC. It is translated as CASSPTMGQAVWRGETQYF.

This chain joins TRBV18 and TRBJ1-4, with D possibly being TRBD1 (5 bases). Germline CDR1 KGHSH, CDR2 LQKENI. The CDR3 has 14 amino acids. V dropped 2 bases and J dropped 5 bases, with 9 bases sitting between them. In nucleotides, the CDR3 is TGTGCCAGCTCACCAGGGACGGAGAATGAAAAACTGTTTTTT. Translated, it gives CASSPGTENEKLFF.

This chain's CDR3 is CASSPLGANTEAFF. The CDR3 DNA reads TGTGCCAGCTCACCTTTGGGGGCGAACACTGAAGCTTTCTTT. The rearrangement joins TRBV18 to TRBJ1-1, with a possible D match to TRBD1 (6 bases). Deletions cut 3 bases from V and 1 base from J, with 9 bases between. Germline-derived CDR1 and CDR2 are KGHSH and LQKENI. This CDR3 comprises 14 residues.

DNA of the CDR3: TGTGCCAGCAAGGAGTTGAGGCAGACCACCGGGGAGCTGTTTTTT. Residues: CASKELRQTTGELFF. The chain combines TRBV4-2 with TRBJ2-2; no clear D. Germline CDR1 and CDR2: LGHNA and YNFKEQ. The length of the CDR3 is 15 residues. The V and J ends lost 7 bases and 4 bases respectively, with 16 bases between them.

This chain joins TRBV15 and TRBJ1-1; D ambiguous. This CDR3 is 13 amino acids long. The germline V and J ends were trimmed by 7 bases and 0 bases, with 9 bases remaining between them. The germline gives CDR1 LNHNV, CDR2 YYDKDF (reference sequence). Here the CDR3 reads CATTSGMNTEAFF. For the CDR3, the DNA is TGTGCCACCACCTCCGGGATGAACACTGAAGCTTTCTTT.

The genes are TRBV28 and TRBJ1-5, with D unclear. The germline CDR1 and CDR2 sequences are MDHEN and SYDVKM. This CDR3 contains 13 residues. Trimming took off 10 bases at V and 7 bases at J, with 17 bases between the two ends. The CDR3 DNA is TGTGCCACCAGCCGAGGAAGAGGGCAGCCCCAGCATTTT. Translation: CATSRGRGQPQHF.

This chain connects TRBV18 to TRBJ1-1; TRBD1 aligns across 7 bases. The CDR3 runs to 13 residues. Trimming took 2 bases from V and 6 from J; bases not matched to a gene: 3. Germline-derived CDR1 and CDR2 are KGHSH and LQKENI. The DNA for the CDR3 is TGTGCCAGCTCACCAACAGGGGCCGCTGAAGCTTTCTTT. Amino acid sequence: CASSPTGAAEAFF.

The chain joins TRBV28 to TRBJ1-5, with D uncertain. The germline V and J ends were trimmed by 1 base and 1 base, with 11 bases remaining between them. CDR3 length: 16 residues. Germline CDR1 is MDHEN and CDR2 is SYDVKM. CDR3 residues: CASSLFKFQSNQPQHF. The CDR3 coding sequence is TGTGCCAGCAGTTTATTTAAATTCCAGAGCAATCAGCCCCAGCATTTT.

This chain connects TRBV10-3 to TRBJ2-2; TRBD1 agrees at 7 bases. Germline V gene sequence: CDR1 ENHRY, CDR2 SYGVKD. The V and J ends lost 4 bases and 2 bases, in that order; junction bases with no gene match: 13. This CDR3 region has 18 residues. In DNA, the CDR3 is TGTGCCATCAGTGCGACCGGGACAGTCGGCGTTAACACCGGGGAGCTGTTTTTT. Translating it yields CAISATGTVGVNTGELFF.

V is TRBV4-1 and J is TRBJ2-3; 8 bases match TRBD2. CDR1 and CDR2 from the germline V gene are MGHRA and YSYEKL. The CDR3 loop spans 19 amino acids. With 0 bases clipped from V and 3 bases from J, the junction kept 14 bases outside the gene matches. The CDR3 spells CASSQEKGRPSGGTDTQYF. CDR3 sequence (DNA): TGCGCCAGCAGCCAAGAAAAAGGGAGGCCCAGCGGGGGTACAGATACGCAGTATTTT.

This chain uses TRBV30 with TRBJ1-3, with unresolved D. CDR1 and CDR2 (germline): GTSNPN, SVGIG (reference sequence). The CDR3 spans 12 residues. Trimming stripped 5 bases from V and 1 base from J, with 6 bases between. The CDR3 loop is CAWAASGNTIYF. CDR3 bases: TGTGCCTGGGCCGCTTCTGGAAACACCATATATTTT.